This T cell receptor (beta chain) derives from a study of CD8 T cells in Susac syndrome. Study observations and caveats: It was acknowledged in the study that its TCR sequencing and HLA analysis involved a relatively small number of individuals.

The CDR3 has 17 amino acids. Germline V gene lookup returns CDR1 LGHNA and CDR2 YSLEER. V was pared by 0 bases and J by 2 bases, with 17 bases between. Reverse transcription of about 0.45 to 1 ug RNA was performed with random hexamers. It was immunoSEQ multiplex PCR that amplified TCR beta CDR3 across 54 Vbeta and 13 Jbeta. Via MiXCR, TCRdb re-called the immunoSEQ multiplex PCR reads, giving one row per CDR3 protein. The sample consists of some 180,000 distinct CDR3 sequences, less than 95% of them appearing once. Sequencing of TCR beta drew on CD8+ and CD4+ T cells from blood. Bulk CD8+ and CD4+ cells came from magnetic negative isolation; CD8+ TEMRA by FACS. As regards this clonotype: Its target is not known.

The chain carries TRBV4-3 and TRBJ2-7; perhaps TRBD2 as D (5 bases). The clonotype originates from a human donor in good health. Sequencing input: CD4+ T cells from PBMCs. In DNA form, the CDR3 reads TGCGCCAGCAGCCAAGAGTTGACGGCTAGCAGTCCCTACGAGCAGTACTTC. Translation gives CASSQELTASSPYEQYF.